The 5 T cell receptor beta chains in this list originate from one sample, sequenced in a study of CD8+ T cells in alopecia areata. cDNA serving as the sequencing template came from extracted, reverse transcribed RNA. The data were produced by immunoSEQ multiplex PCR, yet TCRdb's version contains in-frame clones alone and is incomplete. The sample shows about 210,000 clones, 64% of them seen only once. This sample's treatment: oral pan-JAK inhibitor, 5-10 mg twice daily. The specimen comprised CD4+ T cells sorted from blood, sampled at week 4, from a patient treated with tofacitinib. These receptors all come from a human donor with alopecia areata.

This clone was counted a few times. CDR3 sequence (DNA): TGTGCCAGTAGTATGGGGCAGATCTCGTTCTTC. It translates to CASSMGQISFF. The chain is built from TRBV19 and TRBJ2-1, with D tentatively TRBD1 (5 bases). Per germline, CDR1 LNHDA and CDR2 SQIVND (reference sequence). V lost 3 bases and J 15 bases, leaving 12 bases between the germline ends. This CDR3 is built from 11 residues. The full variable domain, its missing parts supplied by reference TRBV19 and TRBJ2-1, is DGGITQSPKYLFRKEGQNVTLSCEQNLNHDAMYWYRQDPGQGLRLIYYSQIVNDFQKGDIAEGYSVSREKKESFPLTVTSAQKNPTAFYLCASSMGQISFFGPGTRLTVL.

V is TRBV2 and J is TRBJ1-2; TRBD1 matches 7 bases. The CDR3 is made up of 14 amino acids. Germline CDR1 and CDR2: SNHLY and FYNNEI. V trimming: 4 bases; J trimming: 4 bases; junction bases outside the gene matches: 6. The DNA for the CDR3 is TGTGCCAGCAGTGGACAGGGAACGGTCTATGGCTACACCTTC. Amino acids: CASSGQGTVYGYTF.

In DNA, the CDR3 is TGTGCCTGGAGTGTCTCGGAAGGGATTGATACGCAGTATTTT. It is translated as CAWSVSEGIDTQYF. The genes are TRBV30 and TRBJ2-3, with D unresolved. Germline V gene data show CDR1 as GTSNPN and CDR2 as SVGIG (reference sequence). CDR3 length: 14 residues. Trimming shortened V by 0 bases and J by 6 bases, and 13 bases separated the two germline ends.

The chain joins TRBV23-1 to TRBJ2-3; D perhaps matches TRBD2 (5 bases). TRBV23-1 is an open reading frame, and its role is uncertain. The germline V and J ends were trimmed by 4 bases and 6 bases, with 14 bases remaining between them. CDR3 size: 14 residues. For the CDR3, the DNA is TGCGCCAGCAGTCCATGGACTCACCTGGATACGCAGTATTTT. Protein sequence: CASSPWTHLDTQYF.

CDR3 nucleotide sequence: TGTGCCAGCACCGTTGACGGGTCCTACGAGCAGTACTTC. Translated: CASTVDGSYEQYF. The chain is built from TRBV25-1 and TRBJ2-7; D is unresolved. Germline values: CDR1 MGHDK, CDR2 SYGVNS. The CDR3 is made up of 13 amino acids. Trimming took off 7 bases at V and 1 base at J, with 11 bases between the two ends.